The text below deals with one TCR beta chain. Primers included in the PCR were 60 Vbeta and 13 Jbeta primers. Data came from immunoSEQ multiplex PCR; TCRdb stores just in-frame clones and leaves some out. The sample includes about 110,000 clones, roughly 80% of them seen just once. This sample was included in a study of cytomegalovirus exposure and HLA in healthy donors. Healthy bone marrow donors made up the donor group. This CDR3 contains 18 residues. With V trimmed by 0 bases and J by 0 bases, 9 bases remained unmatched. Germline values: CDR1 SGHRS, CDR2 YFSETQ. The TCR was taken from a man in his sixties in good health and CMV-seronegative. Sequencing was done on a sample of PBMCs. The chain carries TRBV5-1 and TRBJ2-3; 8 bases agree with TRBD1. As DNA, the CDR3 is TGCGCCAGCAGCTTGGGGCAGGGGGCGTTTTACAGCACAGATACGCAGTATTTT. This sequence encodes CASSLGQGAFYSTDTQYF.